The clone carrying this T cell receptor (beta chain) has ten or more counts. What it binds is not known. The data derive from a study of blood T cells in healthy people across ages. Study-wide results and limits: Naive and antigen-experienced cells were not separated, limiting conclusive comparison.

Through a sample-barcoded 5' primer and a J-beta primer mix, a second PCR was run for 7 to 11 cycles. In TCRdb, the 5' RACE reads were re-called with MiXCR into one record per CDR3 protein. The profile shows about 630,000 distinct CDR3 sequences, under 25% of them singletons. Germline CDR1 MDHEN, CDR2 SYDVKM. V was trimmed by 5 bases and J by 4 bases, leaving 18 bases between them. CDR3 length equals 16 residues. The receptor comes from a man in his 70s in good health. The sample taken for sequencing was blood. The chain uses TRBV28 and TRBJ2-1; the D gene could be TRBD1 or TRBD2 (5 bases each). CDR3 bases: TGTGCCAGCAGTCCTTATGGGGACCCGACATACAATGAGCAGTTCTTC. Its translation: CASSPYGDPTYNEQFF.